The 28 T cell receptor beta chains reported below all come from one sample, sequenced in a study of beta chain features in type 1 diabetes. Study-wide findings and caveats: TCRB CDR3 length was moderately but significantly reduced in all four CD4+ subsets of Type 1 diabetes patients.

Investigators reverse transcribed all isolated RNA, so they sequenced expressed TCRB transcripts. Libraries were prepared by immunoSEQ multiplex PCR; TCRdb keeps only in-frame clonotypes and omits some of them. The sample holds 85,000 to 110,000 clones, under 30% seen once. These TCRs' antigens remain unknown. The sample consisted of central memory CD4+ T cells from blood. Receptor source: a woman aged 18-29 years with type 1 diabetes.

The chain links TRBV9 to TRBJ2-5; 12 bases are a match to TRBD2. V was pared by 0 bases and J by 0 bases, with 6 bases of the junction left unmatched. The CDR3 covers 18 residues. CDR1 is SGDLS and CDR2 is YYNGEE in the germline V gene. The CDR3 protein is CASSVGLAGVWYQETQYF. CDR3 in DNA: TGTGCCAGCAGCGTAGGACTAGCGGGAGTGTGGTACCAAGAGACCCAGTACTTC.

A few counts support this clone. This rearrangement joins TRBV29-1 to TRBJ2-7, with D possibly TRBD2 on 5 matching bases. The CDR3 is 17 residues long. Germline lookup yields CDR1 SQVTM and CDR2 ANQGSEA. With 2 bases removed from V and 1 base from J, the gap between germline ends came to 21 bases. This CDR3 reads CSVECIPKKGVSYEQYV. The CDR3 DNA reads TGCAGCGTTGAATGTATCCCTAAGAAGGGAGTTTCCTACGAGCAGTACGTC.

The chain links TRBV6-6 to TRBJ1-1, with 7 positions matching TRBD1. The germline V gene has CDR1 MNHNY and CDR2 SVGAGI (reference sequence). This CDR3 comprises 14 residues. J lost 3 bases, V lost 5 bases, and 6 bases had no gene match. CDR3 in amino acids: CASSSNRGHTEAFF. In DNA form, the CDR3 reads TGTGCCAGCAGTAGTAACAGGGGCCACACTGAAGCTTTCTTT.

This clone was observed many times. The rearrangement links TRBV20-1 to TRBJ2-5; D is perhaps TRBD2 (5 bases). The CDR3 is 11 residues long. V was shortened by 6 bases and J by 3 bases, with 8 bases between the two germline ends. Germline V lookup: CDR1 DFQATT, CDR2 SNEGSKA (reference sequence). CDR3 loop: CSAMREETQYF. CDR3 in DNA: TGCAGTGCCATGAGGGAAGAGACCCAGTACTTC.

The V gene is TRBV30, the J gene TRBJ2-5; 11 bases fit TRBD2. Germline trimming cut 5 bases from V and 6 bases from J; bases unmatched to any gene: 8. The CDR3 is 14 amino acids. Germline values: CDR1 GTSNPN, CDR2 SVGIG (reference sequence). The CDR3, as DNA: TGTGCCTGGGGGGGACTAGCGGACTTCAAGACCCAGTACTTC. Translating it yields CAWGGLADFKTQYF.

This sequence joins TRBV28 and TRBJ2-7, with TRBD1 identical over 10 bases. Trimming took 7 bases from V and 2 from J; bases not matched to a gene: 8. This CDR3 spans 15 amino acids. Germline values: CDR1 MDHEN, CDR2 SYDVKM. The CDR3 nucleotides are TGTGCCAGCACCGCCCCCGGGACAGGGGCCTACGAGCAGTACTTC. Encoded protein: CASTAPGTGAYEQYF. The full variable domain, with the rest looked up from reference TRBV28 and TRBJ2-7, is DVKVTQSSRYLVKRTGEKVFLECVQDMDHENMFWYRQDPGLGLRLIYFSYDVKMKEKGDIPEGYSVSREKKERFSLILESASTNQTSMYLCASTAPGTGAYEQYFGPGTRLTVT.

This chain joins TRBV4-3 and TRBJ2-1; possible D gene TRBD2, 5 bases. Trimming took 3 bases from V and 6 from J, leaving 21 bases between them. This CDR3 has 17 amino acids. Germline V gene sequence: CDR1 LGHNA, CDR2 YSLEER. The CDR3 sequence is CASSQGMGSPTFNEQFF. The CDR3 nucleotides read TGCGCCAGCAGCCAGGGAATGGGGAGTCCGACTTTCAATGAGCAGTTCTTC.

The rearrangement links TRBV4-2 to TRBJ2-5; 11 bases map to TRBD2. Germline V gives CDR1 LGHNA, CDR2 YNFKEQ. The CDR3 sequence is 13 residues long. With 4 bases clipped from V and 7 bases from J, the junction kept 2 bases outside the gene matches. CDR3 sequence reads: CASSPGTSGTQYF. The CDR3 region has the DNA TGTGCCAGCAGCCCCGGGACTAGCGGGACCCAGTACTTC.

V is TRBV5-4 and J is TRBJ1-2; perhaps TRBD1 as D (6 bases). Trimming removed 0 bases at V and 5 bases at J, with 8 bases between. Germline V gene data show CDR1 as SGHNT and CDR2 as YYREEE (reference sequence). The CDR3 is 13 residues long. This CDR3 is CASSLAGVYGYTF. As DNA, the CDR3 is TGTGCCAGCAGCTTGGCAGGGGTGTATGGCTACACCTTC.

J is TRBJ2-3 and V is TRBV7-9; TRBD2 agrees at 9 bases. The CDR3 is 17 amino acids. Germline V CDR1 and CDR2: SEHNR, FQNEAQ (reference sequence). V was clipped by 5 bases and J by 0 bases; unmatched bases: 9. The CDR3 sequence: CASSGKGSGRSTDTQYF. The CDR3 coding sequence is TGTGCCAGCAGCGGCAAGGGGAGCGGGAGGAGCACAGATACGCAGTATTTT.

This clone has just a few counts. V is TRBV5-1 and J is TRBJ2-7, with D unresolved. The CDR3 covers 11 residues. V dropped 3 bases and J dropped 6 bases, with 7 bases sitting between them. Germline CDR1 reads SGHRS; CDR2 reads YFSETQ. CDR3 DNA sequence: TGCGCCAGCAGCTCCCAGCGCGAGCAGTACTTC. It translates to CASSSQREQYF.

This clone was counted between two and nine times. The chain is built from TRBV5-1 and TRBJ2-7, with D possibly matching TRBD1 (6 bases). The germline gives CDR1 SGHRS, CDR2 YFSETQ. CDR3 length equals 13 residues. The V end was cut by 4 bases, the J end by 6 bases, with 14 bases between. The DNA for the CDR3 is TGCGCCAGCAGCCCAACAGGGTCGGGCGAGCAGTACTTC. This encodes CASSPTGSGEQYF.

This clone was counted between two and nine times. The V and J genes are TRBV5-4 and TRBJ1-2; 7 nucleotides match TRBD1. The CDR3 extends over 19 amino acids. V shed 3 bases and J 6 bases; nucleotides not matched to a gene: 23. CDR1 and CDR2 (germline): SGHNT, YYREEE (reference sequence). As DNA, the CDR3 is TGTGCCAGCAGCTCCCATCCAGGTACCCCGACAGGGAAAGGCGATGGCTACACCTTC. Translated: CASSSHPGTPTGKGDGYTF.

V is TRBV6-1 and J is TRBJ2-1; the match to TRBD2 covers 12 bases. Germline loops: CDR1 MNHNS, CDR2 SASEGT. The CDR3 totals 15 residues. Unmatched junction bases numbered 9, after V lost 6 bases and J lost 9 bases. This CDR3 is CASRGGSSGRGEQFF. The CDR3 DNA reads TGTGCCAGCAGAGGGGGTTCTAGCGGGAGGGGTGAGCAGTTCTTC.

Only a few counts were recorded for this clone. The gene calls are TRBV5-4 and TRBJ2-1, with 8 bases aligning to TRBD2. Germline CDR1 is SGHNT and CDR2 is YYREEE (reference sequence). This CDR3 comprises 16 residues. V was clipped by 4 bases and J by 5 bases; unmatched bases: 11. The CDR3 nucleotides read TGTGCCAGCAGCGCCCGAGCGAGGCGGGGGGACAATGAGCAGTTCTTC. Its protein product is CASSARARRGDNEQFF.

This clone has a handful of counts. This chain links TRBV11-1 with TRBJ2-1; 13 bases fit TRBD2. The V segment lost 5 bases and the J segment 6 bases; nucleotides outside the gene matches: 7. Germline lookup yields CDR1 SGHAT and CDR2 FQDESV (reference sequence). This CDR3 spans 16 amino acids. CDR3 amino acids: CASSPRTSGSFNEQFF. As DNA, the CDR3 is TGTGCCAGCAGCCCTCGGACTAGCGGGAGTTTCAATGAGCAGTTCTTC.

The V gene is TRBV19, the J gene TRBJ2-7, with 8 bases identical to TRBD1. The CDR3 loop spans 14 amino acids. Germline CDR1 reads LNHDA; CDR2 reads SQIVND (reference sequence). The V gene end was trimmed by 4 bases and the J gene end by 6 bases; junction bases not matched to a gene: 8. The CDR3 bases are TGTGCCAGTAGTACCTTGGACAGGGCCGCCGAGCAGTACTTC. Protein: CASSTLDRAAEQYF.

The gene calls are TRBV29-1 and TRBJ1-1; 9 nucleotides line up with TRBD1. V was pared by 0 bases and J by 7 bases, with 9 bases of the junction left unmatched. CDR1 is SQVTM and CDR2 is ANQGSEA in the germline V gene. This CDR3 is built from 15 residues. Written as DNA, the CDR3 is TGCAGCGTTGAAGATCAACGGGACAGGGTAGGTGAAGCTTTCTTT. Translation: CSVEDQRDRVGEAFF.

This CDR3 is CASSQYGRQDPYNEQFF. The DNA of the CDR3 is TGTGCCAGCAGCCAGTATGGTCGACAGGATCCCTACAATGAGCAGTTCTTC. The rearrangement uses TRBV4-2 and TRBJ2-1; a possible D gene is TRBD1 (6 bases). Deletions cut 3 bases from V and 2 bases from J, with 17 bases between. Germline CDR1 reads LGHNA; CDR2 reads YNFKEQ. The length of the CDR3 is 17 residues.

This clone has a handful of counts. CDR3 sequence (DNA): TGTGCCTGGAGTGTTCTCTCCAGGCGGGCCCTCGGGGAGCTGTTTTTT. This codes for CAWSVLSRRALGELFF. J is TRBJ2-2 and V is TRBV30, with a possible D match to TRBD2 (5 bases). Trimming removed 0 bases at V and 7 bases at J, with 18 bases between. This CDR3 has 16 residues. Germline CDR1 is GTSNPN and CDR2 is SVGIG (reference sequence).

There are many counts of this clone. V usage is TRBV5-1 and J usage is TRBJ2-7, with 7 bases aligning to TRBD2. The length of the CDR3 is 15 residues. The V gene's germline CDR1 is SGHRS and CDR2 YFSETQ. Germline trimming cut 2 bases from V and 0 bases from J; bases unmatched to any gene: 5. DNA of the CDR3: TGCGCCAGCAGCTTTGCACCGGGAGGCTCCTACGAGCAGTACTTC. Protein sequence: CASSFAPGGSYEQYF. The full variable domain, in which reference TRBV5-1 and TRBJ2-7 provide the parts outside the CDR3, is KAGVTQTPRYLIKTRGQQVTLSCSPISGHRSVSWYQQTPGQGLQFLFEYFSETQRNKGNFPGRFSGRQFSNSRSEMNVSTLELGDSALYLCASSFAPGGSYEQYFGPGTRLTVT.

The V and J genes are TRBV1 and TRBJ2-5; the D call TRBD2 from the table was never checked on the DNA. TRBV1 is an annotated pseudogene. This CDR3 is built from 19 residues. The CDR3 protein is CTSIPRDPGLAGMWETQYF. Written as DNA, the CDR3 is TGCACCAGCATCCCTCGCGATCCGGGACTAGCGGGAATGTGGGAGACCCAGTACTTC.

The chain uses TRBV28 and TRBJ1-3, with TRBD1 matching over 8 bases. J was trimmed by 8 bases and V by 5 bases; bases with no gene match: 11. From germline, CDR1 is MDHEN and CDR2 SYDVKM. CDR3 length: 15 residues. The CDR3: CASSLNQGASDTIYF. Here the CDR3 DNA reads TGTGCCAGCAGTCTCAATCAGGGGGCTTCGGACACCATATATTTT.

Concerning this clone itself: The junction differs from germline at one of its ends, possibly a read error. The CDR3 protein is CASSLISPGQGAGRVF. The CDR3 nucleotides are TGTGCCAGCAGCTTGATTTCACCGGGACAGGGGGCTGGGCGGGTCTTT. This chain links TRBV5-4 with TRBJ1-1; TRBD1 agrees at 12 bases. The germline V gene has CDR1 SGHNT and CDR2 YYREEE (reference sequence). The CDR3 is 16 amino acids. Variable domain in full (rest from reference TRBV5-4 and TRBJ1-1): ETGVTQSPTHLIKTRGQQVTLRCSSQSGHNTVSWYQQALGQGPQFIFQYYREEENGRGNFPPRFSGLQFPNYSSELNVNALELDDSALYLCASSLISPGQGAGRVFGQGTRLTVV.

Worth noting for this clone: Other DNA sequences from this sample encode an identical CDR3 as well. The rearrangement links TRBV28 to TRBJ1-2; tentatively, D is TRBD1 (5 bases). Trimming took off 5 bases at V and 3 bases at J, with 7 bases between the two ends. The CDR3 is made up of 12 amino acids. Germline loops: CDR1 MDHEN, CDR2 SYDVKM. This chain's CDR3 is CASSQGDYGYTF. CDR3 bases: TGTGCCAGCAGTCAAGGGGACTATGGCTACACCTTC.

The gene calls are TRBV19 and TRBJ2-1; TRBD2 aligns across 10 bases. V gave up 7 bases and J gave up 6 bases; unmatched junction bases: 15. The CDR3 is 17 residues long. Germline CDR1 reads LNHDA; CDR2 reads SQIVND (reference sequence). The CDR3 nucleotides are TGTGCCAGTAATTCCCTAGCGGGAGCCCGTAATGGCAATGAGCAGTTCTTC. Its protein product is CASNSLAGARNGNEQFF.

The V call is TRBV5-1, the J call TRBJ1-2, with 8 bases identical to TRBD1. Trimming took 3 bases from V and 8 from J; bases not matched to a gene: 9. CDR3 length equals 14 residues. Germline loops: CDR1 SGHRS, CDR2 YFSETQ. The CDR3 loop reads CASSSRDRGRGYTF. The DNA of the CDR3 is TGCGCCAGCAGCTCACGCGACAGGGGTAGAGGCTACACCTTC.

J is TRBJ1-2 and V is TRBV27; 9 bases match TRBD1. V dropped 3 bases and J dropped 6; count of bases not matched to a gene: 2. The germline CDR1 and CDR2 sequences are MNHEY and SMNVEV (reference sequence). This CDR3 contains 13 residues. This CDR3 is CASSFRDRDGYTF. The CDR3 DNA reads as TGTGCCAGCAGTTTCCGGGACAGGGATGGCTACACCTTC.